This entry lists 14 T cell receptor beta chains sequenced from one sample in a study of response to subunit inactivated influenza vaccine. MiXCR, run by TCRdb on the RT-PCR reads, gives a single entry per CDR3 protein. The sample yields roughly 780,000 distinct CDR3 sequences, around 20% seen once. The sequences come from PBMCs from blood, collected 5 to 6 days after vaccination. These receptor sequences come from a man aged 45-60 years who received an inactivated influenza vaccine.

This clonotype was observed a single time. The chain joins TRBV9 to TRBJ1-6; TRBD1 matches at 7 bases. CDR1 is SGDLS, CDR2 YYNGEE, per germline. The CDR3 runs to 16 residues. V was pared by 0 bases and J by 7 bases, with 7 bases of the junction left unmatched. The CDR3 coding sequence is TGTGCCAGCAGCGTAGAGGCCAGGGGGATAAATTCACCCCTCCACTTT. Translating it yields CASSVEARGINSPLHF.

This clonotype was observed a few times. This chain connects TRBV10-3 to TRBJ2-1; 16 nucleotides line up with TRBD2. CDR1 ENHRY and CDR2 SYGVKD come from the germline V gene. Trimming at V came to 3 bases and at J to 7 bases, leaving 9 bases not matched to a gene. The CDR3 sequence is 18 residues long. This CDR3 is CAISEGTSGRGEGNEQFF. The DNA of the CDR3 is TGTGCCATCAGTGAAGGGACTAGCGGGAGGGGAGAAGGTAATGAGCAGTTCTTC.

Only a few counts were recorded for this clonotype. The chain's CDR3 is CASSLGGLASTGELFF. In nucleotides, the CDR3 is TGTGCCAGCAGCTTAGGCGGACTAGCGAGTACCGGGGAGCTGTTTTTT. V and J are TRBV7-3 and TRBJ2-2; 9 nucleotides agree with TRBD2. CDR3 length: 16 residues. In germline, CDR1 is SGHTA, CDR2 FQGTGA. J was trimmed by 5 bases and V by 2 bases; bases with no gene match: 6.

This clonotype was seen a handful of times. The junction and the germline gene differ at one end; a read error may be behind it. The chain is built from TRBV11-2 and TRBJ2-7; 7 nucleotides match TRBD1. The CDR3 is made up of 12 amino acids. Germline-derived CDR1 and CDR2 are SGHAT and FQNNGV. The CDR3 loop is CASSFLDRSLTF. DNA of the CDR3: TGTGCCAGCAGTTTCTTGGACAGGTCCTTAACGTTC.

The chain recombines TRBV6-2 or TRBV6-3 with TRBJ2-7, with 7 bases lining up with TRBD1. Germline V gives CDR1 MNHEY, CDR2 SVGEGT. V was clipped by 5 bases and J by 6 bases; unmatched bases: 4. CDR3 length: 12 residues. DNA of the CDR3: TGTGCCAGCAGTGGACAGGTCCGCGAGCAGTACTTC. This gives the protein CASSGQVREQYF.

This clonotype appeared a few times. The chain is built from TRBV10-3 and TRBJ2-7; TRBD2 is a possible D gene (5 bases). With 6 bases removed from V and 6 bases from J, the gap between germline ends came to 21 bases. CDR3 size: 15 residues. Germline assignment: CDR1 ENHRY and CDR2 SYGVKD. The CDR3 protein is CAISQSPDSNTEQYF. The CDR3 region has the DNA TGTGCCATCAGCCAAAGTCCGGACTCTAACACCGAGCAGTACTTC.

V gene TRBV7-9 combines with J gene TRBJ2-5; D possibly corresponds to TRBD2 (5 bases). Germline CDR1 SEHNR, CDR2 FQNEAQ (reference sequence). CDR3 length: 15 residues. V was trimmed by 7 bases and J by 5 bases, leaving 20 bases between them. The CDR3 here is CASTPRVGSVETQYF. In DNA, the CDR3 is TGTGCCAGCACCCCTAGAGTGGGTAGCGTGGAGACCCAGTACTTC.

The chain links TRBV9 to TRBJ2-1; D ambiguous. The CDR3 spans 15 residues. The V end was cut by 5 bases, the J end by 2 bases, with 14 bases between. Germline CDR1 and CDR2: SGDLS and YYNGEE. In nucleotides, the CDR3 is TGTGCCAGCAGTCCTGGATCTGGGACCTACAATGAGCAGTTCTTC. It is translated as CASSPGSGTYNEQFF.

There are a few counts of this clonotype. V usage is TRBV3-1 and J usage is TRBJ2-7; D may be TRBD1 (5 bases). CDR1 LGHDT and CDR2 YNNKEL come from the germline V gene (reference sequence). V lost 1 base and J 3 bases, leaving 10 bases between the germline ends. There are 14 residues in the CDR3. The CDR3 is CASSQVPRVYEQYF. The CDR3 nucleotides read TGTGCCAGCAGCCAAGTTCCCAGGGTCTACGAGCAGTACTTC.

This clonotype was detected only a few times. The V call is TRBV12-3 or TRBV12-4, the J call TRBJ2-3, with 7 bases aligning to TRBD2. V was pared by 2 bases and J by 6 bases, with 11 bases of the junction left unmatched. The CDR3 runs to 16 residues. CDR3 sequence reads: CASSLMAGVVGDTQYF. CDR3 DNA: TGTGCCAGCAGTTTAATGGCGGGAGTGGTGGGGGATACGCAGTATTTT.

This clonotype was seen more than once but under ten times. The chain couples TRBV20-1 to TRBJ1-1; 8 bases are a match to TRBD1. Germline V CDR1 and CDR2: DFQATT, SNEGSKA (reference sequence). Trimming cost V 5 bases and J 10 bases; bases outside gene matches: 6. The CDR3 has 11 amino acids. CDR3 protein: CSAWLTGGAFF. CDR3 nucleotide sequence: TGCAGTGCTTGGCTCACAGGGGGAGCTTTCTTT.

V is TRBV30 and J is TRBJ2-7, with D perhaps given as TRBD1 or TRBD2 (5 bases each). The V end was cut by 0 bases, the J end by 6 bases, with 9 bases between. The CDR3 is 12 residues long. From germline, CDR1 is GTSNPN and CDR2 SVGIG (reference sequence). The CDR3 region has the DNA TGTGCCTGGAGTGTCGGGACCGGCGAGCAGTACTTC. It codes for CAWSVGTGEQYF.

V usage is TRBV7-9 and J usage is TRBJ2-3; D is perhaps TRBD2 (6 bases). CDR1 and CDR2 from the germline V gene are SEHNR and FQNEAQ (reference sequence). Deletions cut 2 bases from V and 1 base from J, with 10 bases between. The CDR3 consists of 15 residues. This CDR3 reads CASSLLGGGTDTQYF. The CDR3 DNA reads TGTGCCAGCAGCTTACTTGGCGGGGGCACAGATACGCAGTATTTT.

The chain couples TRBV12-3 or TRBV12-4 to TRBJ1-2, with D hard to call. This CDR3 region has 13 residues. V was shortened by 10 bases and J by 8 bases, with 20 bases between the two germline ends. CDR3 region: CAIHSEGSVGYTF. The CDR3 region has the DNA TGTGCCATTCACTCGGAAGGGAGTGTCGGCTACACCTTC.